The 8 T cell receptor beta chains presented below share a single source sample, sequenced in a study of T-cell reconstitution after alpha-beta-depleted transplantation in children. Construction of the TCRbeta library involved unique molecular identifiers. TCRdb called the PCR reads again in MiXCR, with one record for every CDR3 protein. The table records 250,000 to 350,000 distinct CDR3 sequences, over 8% of them present only once. The sequencing here drew on PBMCs from the stem cell graft donor, taken from the stem cell graft. The receptors were sampled from a human donor who donated a stem cell graft to a child with SCID.

The chain employs TRBV6-5 and TRBJ1-1; D uncertain. V shed 2 bases and J shed 1 base, with 11 bases lying between them. This CDR3 region has 15 residues. Germline assignment: CDR1 MNHEY and CDR2 SVGAGI. This CDR3 reads CASSYGVDGNTEAFF. CDR3 DNA: TGTGCCAGCAGTTACGGGGTGGATGGGAACACTGAAGCTTTCTTT.

This clonotype appeared many times. The chain couples TRBV13 to TRBJ2-1; D may be TRBD1 (6 bases). V was cut by 2 bases and J by 4 bases, with 12 bases left in between. Germline CDR1 PRHDT, CDR2 FYEKMQ (reference sequence). The CDR3 has 15 residues. CDR3 region: CASSLRVRGYNEQFF. In nucleotides, the CDR3 is TGTGCCAGCAGCTTAAGGGTCAGGGGATACAATGAGCAGTTCTTC.

This clonotype was observed a handful of times. This rearrangement joins TRBV5-6 to TRBJ1-6; D is uncertain. V was cut by 4 bases and J by 10 bases, with 15 bases left in between. The length of the CDR3 is 14 residues. Per germline, CDR1 SGHDT and CDR2 YYEEEE. CDR3 sequence (DNA): TGTGCCAGCAGCCCCCTTATGGAGGACTCACCCCTCCACTTT. It yields the protein CASSPLMEDSPLHF.

The chain carries TRBV29-1 and TRBJ2-2; TRBD1 matches 9 bases. Germline V gene lookup returns CDR1 SQVTM and CDR2 ANQGSEA. CDR3 length equals 13 residues. The ends lost 6 bases at V and 3 bases at J; junction bases unmatched: 2. This CDR3 is CSVGTGYTGELFF. As DNA, the CDR3 is TGCAGCGTCGGGACAGGGTACACCGGGGAGCTGTTTTTT.

Only a few counts were recorded for this clonotype. V gene TRBV29-1 combines with J gene TRBJ2-3; weak D call: TRBD1 (6 bases). Germline lookup yields CDR1 SQVTM and CDR2 ANQGSEA. The CDR3 consists of 16 residues. V shed 4 bases and J shed 0 bases, with 17 bases lying between them. Here the CDR3 DNA reads TGCAGCGTTGCGTCTGGACAGAAGACCAGCACAGATACGCAGTATTTT. It encodes CSVASGQKTSTDTQYF.

This clonotype was counted a few times. The chain links TRBV6-2 or TRBV6-3 to TRBJ2-1, with D perhaps assigned TRBD1 or TRBD2 (5 bases each). Germline CDR1 and CDR2: MNHEY and SVGEGT. CDR3 length: 16 amino acids. The ends were cut back, 0 bases at V and 12 bases at J, with 21 bases in the middle. DNA for the CDR3: TGTGCCAGCAGTTACTCTCGGGACGGGGCAGAGGGAGTGCAGTTCTTC. It codes for CASSYSRDGAEGVQFF.

There are a few counts of this clonotype. V gene TRBV18 combines with J gene TRBJ2-4; D may correspond to TRBD1 or TRBD2 (5 bases each). Germline V gives CDR1 KGHSH, CDR2 LQKENI. V gave up 2 bases and J gave up 3 bases, with 8 bases separating them. The CDR3 totals 14 residues. CDR3 residues: CASSPGGDKNIQYF. The CDR3 nucleotides read TGTGCCAGCTCACCAGGGGGTGACAAAAACATTCAGTACTTC.

This clonotype was detected only a few times. CDR3 bases: TGCGCCAGCAGCTTGGGCCGGACAGTCACTGAAGCTTTCTTT. Its translation is CASSLGRTVTEAFF. This chain links TRBV5-1 with TRBJ1-1; D may be TRBD1 (6 bases). CDR1 is SGHRS and CDR2 is YFSETQ in the germline V gene. The CDR3 has 14 residues. Trimming took 0 bases from V and 4 from J, leaving 10 bases between them.